These T cell receptor beta chains were read from a single sample in a study of control samples from healthy donors and cancer patients. Clones were read by immunoSEQ multiplex PCR, and TCRdb kept only the in-frame ones, dropping some. The profile shows approximately 100,000 clones, roughly 92% of them singletons. The sample comprised blood. Receptor source: a human donor in good health. The donor label of this sample is uncertain. Both conserved end residues are part of each CDR3. Each record gives: J gene, D gene, clone size, V gene, CDR3 protein, CDR3 DNA. The D gene is left open where the match is weak. Clone size is shown for a subset of rows, as once, few, many or a class of expanded clone.

J gene: TRBJ1-2; D gene: -; clone size: -; V gene: TRBV19; CDR3 protein: CASTRGRQENNYGYTF; CDR3 DNA: TGTGCCAGTACCCGGGGCCGACAGGAAAATAACTATGGCTACACCTTC
J gene: TRBJ2-2; D gene: TRBD1; clone size: -; V gene: TRBV5-4; CDR3 protein: CASSPGQGAQGTGELFF; CDR3 DNA: TGTGCCAGCAGCCCGGGACAGGGGGCGCAGGGGACCGGGGAGCTGTTTTTT
J gene: TRBJ1-4; D gene: -; clone size: -; V gene: TRBV5-5; CDR3 protein: CASSSSDEALEKLFF; CDR3 DNA: TGTGCCAGCAGCAGCTCTGACGAGGCTCTTGAAAAACTGTTTTTT
J gene: TRBJ2-5; D gene: -; clone size: -; V gene: TRBV5-4; CDR3 protein: CASSTLQGNQETQYF; CDR3 DNA: TGTGCCAGCAGCACCTTACAGGGAAACCAAGAGACCCAGTACTTC
J gene: TRBJ1-1; D gene: TRBD1; clone size: -; V gene: TRBV19; CDR3 protein: CASSLEAGGTAFF; CDR3 DNA: TGTGCCAGTAGTCTAGAGGCAGGGGGGACGGCTTTCTTT
J gene: TRBJ1-1; D gene: -; clone size: -; V gene: TRBV24-1; CDR3 protein: CATRSFMNTEAFF; CDR3 DNA: TGTGCCACGAGGAGTTTCATGAACACTGAAGCTTTCTTT
J gene: TRBJ2-3; D gene: TRBD1; clone size: -; V gene: TRBV18; CDR3 protein: CASSLTPGQGRDTDTQYF; CDR3 DNA: TGTGCCAGCTCACTTACGCCGGGACAGGGCCGAGACACAGATACGCAGTATTTT
J gene: TRBJ1-1; D gene: -; clone size: -; V gene: TRBV6-5; CDR3 protein: CATGWGTEAFF; CDR3 DNA: TGTGCCACTGGATGGGGTACTGAAGCTTTCTTT
J gene: TRBJ1-5; D gene: -; clone size: -; V gene: TRBV19; CDR3 protein: CASSTDHYSNQPQHF; CDR3 DNA: TGTGCCAGTAGTACAGACCATTATAGCAATCAGCCCCAGCATTTT
J gene: TRBJ1-3; D gene: -; clone size: -; V gene: TRBV5-6; CDR3 protein: CASSLAPVGNTIYF; CDR3 DNA: TGTGCCAGCAGCTTGGCGCCTGTTGGAAACACCATATATTTT
J gene: TRBJ1-2; D gene: -; clone size: -; V gene: TRBV12-3/TRBV12-4; CDR3 protein: CASSRDIRGYTF; CDR3 DNA: TGTGCCAGCAGTCGGGACATTAGGGGCTACACCTTC
J gene: TRBJ2-1; D gene: -; clone size: -; V gene: TRBV2; CDR3 protein: CASIPRGDNEQFF; CDR3 DNA: TGTGCCAGCATCCCGCGGGGAGACAATGAGCAGTTCTTC
J gene: TRBJ2-1; D gene: TRBD2; clone size: -; V gene: TRBV5-1; CDR3 protein: CASSLGLGLAGAYNEQFF; CDR3 DNA: TGCGCCAGCAGCTTGGGGCTCGGACTAGCGGGGGCCTACAATGAGCAGTTCTTC
J gene: TRBJ1-3; D gene: -; clone size: -; V gene: TRBV29-1; CDR3 protein: CSVDEQGSGNTIYF; CDR3 DNA: TGCAGCGTTGATGAACAGGGCTCTGGAAACACCATATATTTT
J gene: TRBJ1-2; D gene: -; clone size: -; V gene: TRBV9; CDR3 protein: CASSVGTRIGYTF; CDR3 DNA: TGTGCCAGCAGCGTAGGAACCCGGATTGGCTACACCTTC
J gene: TRBJ2-5; D gene: -; clone size: -; V gene: TRBV2; CDR3 protein: CAAEGGSGGTQYF; CDR3 DNA: TGTGCCGCAGAAGGGGGGTCTGGTGGGACCCAGTACTTC
J gene: TRBJ1-4; D gene: -; clone size: -; V gene: TRBV13; CDR3 protein: CASSLGVNEKLFF; CDR3 DNA: TGTGCCAGCAGCTTAGGCGTCAATGAAAAACTGTTTTTT
J gene: TRBJ2-2; D gene: TRBD2; clone size: -; V gene: TRBV6-6; CDR3 protein: CASRDPAGGRTGELFF; CDR3 DNA: TGTGCCAGCAGGGATCCAGCGGGGGGGCGCACCGGGGAGCTGTTTTTT
J gene: TRBJ1-1; D gene: -; clone size: -; V gene: TRBV9; CDR3 protein: CASSVVGGLNTEAFF; CDR3 DNA: TGTGCCAGCAGCGTAGTAGGAGGACTCAACACTGAAGCTTTCTTT
J gene: TRBJ2-3; D gene: -; clone size: -; V gene: TRBV6-5; CDR3 protein: CASITSTDTQYF; CDR3 DNA: TGTGCCAGCATAACGAGCACAGATACGCAGTATTTT
J gene: TRBJ1-4; D gene: TRBD1; clone size: -; V gene: TRBV5-1; CDR3 protein: CATSDRPSPEKLFF; CDR3 DNA: TGCGCCACCTCGGACAGGCCCTCCCCAGAAAAACTGTTTTTT
J gene: TRBJ1-2; D gene: TRBD1; clone size: -; V gene: TRBV24-1; CDR3 protein: CATSDSGQGYGYTF; CDR3 DNA: TGTGCCACCAGTGATTCGGGACAGGGTTATGGCTACACCTTC
J gene: TRBJ1-3; D gene: -; clone size: once; V gene: TRBV6-2/TRBV6-3; CDR3 protein: CASSYSDLGSGNTIYF; CDR3 DNA: TGTGCCAGCAGTTACTCGGACCTGGGCTCTGGAAACACCATATATTTT
J gene: TRBJ1-5; D gene: -; clone size: -; V gene: TRBV28; CDR3 protein: CASSFRVSTPSQPQHF; CDR3 DNA: TGTGCCAGCAGTTTCAGGGTATCGACCCCCAGCCAGCCCCAGCATTTT
J gene: TRBJ2-5; D gene: TRBD2; clone size: -; V gene: TRBV11-3; CDR3 protein: CASSPGLAGGPEETQYF; CDR3 DNA: TGTGCCAGCAGCCCCGGACTAGCGGGGGGGCCGGAAGAGACCCAGTACTTC
J gene: TRBJ2-5; D gene: TRBD2; clone size: -; V gene: TRBV7-3; CDR3 protein: CASSPASGVQETQYF; CDR3 DNA: TGTGCCAGCAGCCCGGCTAGCGGGGTCCAAGAGACCCAGTACTTC
J gene: TRBJ1-3; D gene: -; clone size: -; V gene: TRBV27; CDR3 protein: CASSLTRAPGNTIYF; CDR3 DNA: TGTGCCAGCAGTTTGACCAGGGCGCCTGGAAACACCATATATTTT
J gene: TRBJ1-5; D gene: -; clone size: -; V gene: TRBV19; CDR3 protein: CASTPSGLEQPQHF; CDR3 DNA: TGTGCCAGTACCCCGAGCGGGTTGGAGCAGCCCCAGCATTTT
J gene: TRBJ2-5; D gene: -; clone size: -; V gene: TRBV12-3/TRBV12-4; CDR3 protein: CASGYLETQYF; CDR3 DNA: TGTGCCAGCGGATACCTAGAGACCCAGTACTTC
J gene: TRBJ1-3; D gene: -; clone size: few; V gene: TRBV14; CDR3 protein: CASSQYGGAEDTIYF; CDR3 DNA: TGTGCCAGCAGCCAGTATGGTGGGGCTGAGGACACCATATATTTT
J gene: TRBJ1-1; D gene: TRBD1; clone size: -; V gene: TRBV2; CDR3 protein: CASGQGEGTEAFF; CDR3 DNA: TGTGCCAGCGGACAGGGCGAGGGCACTGAAGCTTTCTTT
J gene: TRBJ1-2; D gene: TRBD1; clone size: -; V gene: TRBV11-2; CDR3 protein: CASSLALDRSNYGYTF; CDR3 DNA: TGTGCCAGCAGCTTAGCCCTGGACAGGTCTAACTATGGCTACACCTTC
J gene: TRBJ1-5; D gene: TRBD1; clone size: -; V gene: TRBV4-1; CDR3 protein: CASSPQRTGGQPQHF; CDR3 DNA: TGCGCCAGCAGCCCCCAAAGGACAGGTGGTCAGCCCCAGCATTTT
J gene: TRBJ2-1; D gene: -; clone size: -; V gene: TRBV27; CDR3 protein: CASNRPGAYPGEQFF; CDR3 DNA: TGTGCCAGTAACCGTCCGGGGGCGTACCCGGGTGAGCAGTTCTTC
J gene: TRBJ1-2; D gene: -; clone size: -; V gene: TRBV28; CDR3 protein: CASITGGTPEYGYTF; CDR3 DNA: TGTGCCAGCATCACGGGGGGGACTCCGGAATATGGCTACACCTTC
J gene: TRBJ1-1; D gene: -; clone size: -; V gene: TRBV5-6; CDR3 protein: CASSLEWRNTEAFF; CDR3 DNA: TGTGCCAGCAGCTTGGAGTGGAGGAACACTGAAGCTTTCTTT
J gene: TRBJ1-1; D gene: -; clone size: -; V gene: TRBV19; CDR3 protein: CASTKRGFDQNTEAFF; CDR3 DNA: TGTGCCTCAACCAAGAGAGGCTTCGATCAGAACACTGAAGCTTTCTTT
J gene: TRBJ1-4; D gene: TRBD1; clone size: -; V gene: TRBV27; CDR3 protein: CASSLAGTGPEKLFF; CDR3 DNA: TGTGCCAGCAGTTTGGCCGGGACAGGGCCTGAAAAACTGTTTTTT
J gene: TRBJ1-1; D gene: -; clone size: -; V gene: TRBV27; CDR3 protein: CASSPTRLPGPEAFF; CDR3 DNA: TGTGCCAGCAGTCCCACCCGCCTCCCCGGCCCCGAAGCTTTCTTT
J gene: TRBJ1-5; D gene: -; clone size: -; V gene: TRBV19; CDR3 protein: CASSVQGTNQPQHF; CDR3 DNA: TGTGCCAGTAGTGTACAGGGAACCAATCAGCCCCAGCATTTT
J gene: TRBJ1-2; D gene: -; clone size: -; V gene: TRBV6-1; CDR3 protein: CASSEMVRTNYGYTF; CDR3 DNA: TGTGCCAGCAGTGAAATGGTACGGACCAACTATGGCTACACCTTC
J gene: TRBJ1-2; D gene: -; clone size: -; V gene: TRBV27; CDR3 protein: CASSSAGAGYTF; CDR3 DNA: TGTGCCAGCAGTTCAGCCGGTGCCGGCTACACCTTC
J gene: TRBJ1-4; D gene: -; clone size: -; V gene: TRBV28; CDR3 protein: CASSFLGVEEKLFF; CDR3 DNA: TGTGCCAGCAGTTTTCTGGGAGTTGAGGAAAAACTGTTTTTT
J gene: TRBJ1-2; D gene: -; clone size: -; V gene: TRBV14; CDR3 protein: CASSQDRTAKGGYTF; CDR3 DNA: TGTGCCAGCAGCCAAGATCGAACGGCCAAGGGGGGCTACACCTTC
J gene: TRBJ2-5; D gene: TRBD1; clone size: -; V gene: TRBV19; CDR3 protein: CASSVSTGEETQYF; CDR3 DNA: TGTGCCAGTAGTGTCTCGACAGGGGAAGAGACCCAGTACTTC
J gene: TRBJ2-3; D gene: -; clone size: few; V gene: TRBV30; CDR3 protein: CAWSPSPDTQYF; CDR3 DNA: TGTGCCTGGTCCCCCTCGCCAGATACGCAGTATTTT
J gene: TRBJ2-5; D gene: TRBD1; clone size: -; V gene: TRBV24-1; CDR3 protein: CATSDPTTGGYTQYF; CDR3 DNA: TGTGCCACCAGTGACCCTACGACAGGGGGGTATACCCAGTACTTC
J gene: TRBJ2-7; D gene: -; clone size: -; V gene: TRBV3-1/TRBV3-2; CDR3 protein: CASSQGFGTYEQYF; CDR3 DNA: TGTGCCAGCAGCCAAGGGTTCGGGACCTACGAGCAGTACTTC
J gene: TRBJ1-2; D gene: TRBD1; clone size: -; V gene: TRBV9; CDR3 protein: CASSSGGGENYGYTF; CDR3 DNA: TGTGCCAGCAGCTCAGGGGGAGGGGAGAACTATGGCTACACCTTC
J gene: TRBJ1-3; D gene: -; clone size: -; V gene: TRBV28; CDR3 protein: CASSLRGQGGNTIYF; CDR3 DNA: TGTGCCAGCAGTTTGCGGGGGCAGGGAGGAAACACCATATATTTT
J gene: TRBJ1-4; D gene: -; clone size: -; V gene: TRBV4-2; CDR3 protein: CASSQERGPFEKLFF; CDR3 DNA: TGTGCCAGCAGCCAAGAACGGGGACCCTTCGAAAAACTGTTTTTT
J gene: TRBJ1-3; D gene: -; clone size: -; V gene: TRBV9; CDR3 protein: CASSVDSQSGNTIYF; CDR3 DNA: TGTGCCAGCAGCGTAGATTCCCAGTCTGGAAACACCATATATTTT
J gene: TRBJ1-1; D gene: TRBD1; clone size: -; V gene: TRBV2; CDR3 protein: CASSGQGIMNTEAFF; CDR3 DNA: TGTGCCAGTTCGGGACAGGGGATCATGAACACTGAAGCTTTCTTT
J gene: TRBJ1-6; D gene: TRBD1; clone size: -; V gene: TRBV6-5; CDR3 protein: CASREGQGYTPLHF; CDR3 DNA: TGTGCCAGCAGAGAGGGACAGGGTTATACACCCCTCCACTTT
J gene: TRBJ2-5; D gene: -; clone size: -; V gene: TRBV10-1; CDR3 protein: CASSEGQEETQYF; CDR3 DNA: TGCGCCAGCAGTGAAGGGCAGGAAGAGACCCAGTACTTC
J gene: TRBJ1-2; D gene: -; clone size: -; V gene: TRBV10-3; CDR3 protein: CAISELSPYGYTF; CDR3 DNA: TGTGCCATCAGTGAGCTATCCCCCTATGGCTACACCTTC
J gene: TRBJ1-1; D gene: -; clone size: -; V gene: TRBV3-1/TRBV3-2; CDR3 protein: CASSELGPFEAFF; CDR3 DNA: TGTGCCAGCAGCGAACTGGGGCCCTTTGAAGCTTTCTTT
J gene: TRBJ1-2; D gene: -; clone size: -; V gene: TRBV12-3/TRBV12-4; CDR3 protein: CASSFSGASGYTF; CDR3 DNA: TGTGCCAGCAGTTTCTCGGGGGCTTCTGGCTACACCTTC
J gene: TRBJ1-2; D gene: TRBD1; clone size: -; V gene: TRBV2; CDR3 protein: CASVRVQGAYGYTF; CDR3 DNA: TGTGCCAGCGTGAGAGTACAGGGGGCTTATGGCTACACCTTC